The 5 T cell receptor beta chains below were found in one sample sequenced in a study of shared clonotypes between healthy human individuals. Data came from immunoSEQ multiplex PCR; TCRdb stores just in-frame clones and leaves some out. The profile shows approximately 1,000,000 clones, 75% to 85% of them singletons. Material: memory CD4+ T cells from PBMCs. Subset in this sample: CD45RA-negative fraction. Receptors were obtained from a man younger than 30 in good health. Some clones in this sample may be carry-over from other donors' samples.

The chain is built from TRBV4-2 and TRBJ1-1; D is unclear. Looked up from germline, CDR1 is LGHNA and CDR2 is YNFKEQ. The V end was cut by 2 bases, the J end by 2 bases, with 18 bases between. The CDR3 loop spans 17 amino acids. The CDR3 is CASSQFGPRRDNTEAFF. DNA for the CDR3: TGTGCCAGCAGCCAATTCGGGCCGAGGCGAGATAACACTGAAGCTTTCTTT.

V gene TRBV11-3 combines with J gene TRBJ1-1; D gene ambiguous. The V gene's germline CDR1 is SGHNT and CDR2 YENEEA. The CDR3 length is 15 residues. V lost 1 base and J lost 1, with 10 bases in between. The CDR3 sequence: CASSLGTRGNTEAFF. The CDR3 region has the DNA TGTGCCAGCAGCTTAGGGACCCGGGGGAACACTGAAGCTTTCTTT.

At least ten counts were recorded for this clone. Other DNA sequences in the same sample also yield this CDR3. The chain employs TRBV18 and TRBJ2-1; 14 nucleotides align to TRBD2. With 3 bases clipped from V and 5 bases from J, the junction kept 0 bases outside the gene matches. The CDR3 totals 15 residues. CDR1 and CDR2 (germline): KGHSH, LQKENI. CDR3 region: CASSPGLAGDNEQFF. The CDR3 nucleotides read TGTGCCAGCTCACCGGGACTAGCGGGAGACAATGAGCAGTTCTTC.

This chain links TRBV5-5 with TRBJ1-1; tentatively, D is TRBD1 (6 bases). Trimming cost V 7 bases and J 1 base, with 14 bases left between them. CDR1 is SGHKS and CDR2 is YYEKEE in the germline V gene (reference sequence). This CDR3 is 14 amino acids long. The DNA of the CDR3 is TGTGCCAGCGGGGGAAACAGGGCGAACACTGAAGCTTTCTTT. This translates into CASGGNRANTEAFF.

The CDR3 nucleotides are TGTGCCAGCAGTGAATGGGGGGGCAGCAATCAGCCCCAGCATTTT. This gives the protein CASSEWGGSNQPQHF. The chain combines TRBV2 with TRBJ1-5; D is perhaps TRBD1 (6 bases). Germline V gene lookup returns CDR1 SNHLY and CDR2 FYNNEI. This CDR3 has 15 amino acids. V gave up 2 bases and J gave up 1 base, with 9 bases separating them.